This entry concerns a single TCR beta chain. The sort gate was single viable CD3+CD4+CD8-CD45RO+ cells for memory CD4+ T cells. CD4+ T cells were isolated by positive magnetic selection. The entry originates in a study of memory CD4+ T cells and cytomegalovirus serostatus. Across the study: Donors were healthy Belgian adults, 9 or 10 CMV seropositive and fewer than 30 seronegative.

The CDR3 is 14 residues long. Germline loops: CDR1 MNHEY, CDR2 SVGAGI. V lost 10 bases and J 2 bases, leaving 18 bases between the germline ends. The data were produced by immunoSEQ multiplex PCR, yet TCRdb's version contains in-frame clones alone and is incomplete. The table has tens of thousands of clones, 82% seen once. The origin of this receptor is an adult in good health and CMV-seronegative. The V gene is TRBV6-5, the J gene TRBJ2-7; possibly TRBD1 for D (7 bases). Sequenced sample: memory CD4+ T cells from blood. Here the CDR3 reads CAIRGAGEPYEQYF. The CDR3 nucleotides read TGTGCCATCAGGGGGGCAGGGGAGCCCTACGAGCAGTACTTC.